This record concerns one T cell receptor (beta chain) sequence. No antigen is known for it. This sample is drawn from a study of CD8 T cell repertoires and HIV-1 epitope variants. Whole-study context: Twenty-five autologous and known Gag and Nef epitope variant peptides each stimulated T cells separately. Equal numbers of autologous T cell-negative cells presented antigen to enriched T cells. Controls included no peptide, Ebola AY9 epitope, and a CMV, EBV, flu pool. Epitopes were three Gag families plus Nef HW9 and YT9.

The CDR3 is 16 residues long. Trimming pared 5 bases from V and 3 bases from J, leaving 19 bases between. Germline V gene sequence: CDR1 SEHNR, CDR2 FQNEAQ (reference sequence). Profiling relied on immunoSEQ multiplex PCR, and the TCRdb table lists in-frame clones only, not all of them. The sample has thousands of clones; around 71% are singletons. This chain uses TRBV7-9 with TRBJ1-2, with unresolved D. The material sequenced was cultured CD8+ T cells derived from PBMCs. The TCR sequence derives from a male donor with HIV. The CDR3 region is CASSPWPVELDYGYTF. CDR3 bases: TGTGCCAGCAGCCCTTGGCCGGTAGAATTGGACTATGGCTACACCTTC.